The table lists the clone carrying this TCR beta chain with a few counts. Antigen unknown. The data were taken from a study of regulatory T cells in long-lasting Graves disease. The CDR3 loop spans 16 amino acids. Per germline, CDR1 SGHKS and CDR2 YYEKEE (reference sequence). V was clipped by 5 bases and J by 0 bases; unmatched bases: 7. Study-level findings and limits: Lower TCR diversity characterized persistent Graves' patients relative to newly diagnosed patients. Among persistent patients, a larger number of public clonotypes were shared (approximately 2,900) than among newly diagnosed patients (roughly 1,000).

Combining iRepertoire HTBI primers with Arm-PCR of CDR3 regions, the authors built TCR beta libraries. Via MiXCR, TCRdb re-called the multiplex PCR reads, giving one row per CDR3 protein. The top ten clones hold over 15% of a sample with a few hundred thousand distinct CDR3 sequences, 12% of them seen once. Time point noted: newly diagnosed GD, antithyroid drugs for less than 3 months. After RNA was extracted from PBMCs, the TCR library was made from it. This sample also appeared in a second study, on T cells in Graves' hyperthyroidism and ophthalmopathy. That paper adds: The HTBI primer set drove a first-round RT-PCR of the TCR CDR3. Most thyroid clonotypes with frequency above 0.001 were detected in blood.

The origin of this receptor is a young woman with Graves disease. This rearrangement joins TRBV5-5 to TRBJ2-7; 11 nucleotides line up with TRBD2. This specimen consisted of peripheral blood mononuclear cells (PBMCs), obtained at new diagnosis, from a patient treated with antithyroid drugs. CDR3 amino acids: CASRLTLAGGSYEQYF. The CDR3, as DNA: TGTGCCAGCAGACTAACCCTAGCGGGGGGCTCCTACGAGCAGTACTTC.